These 16 T cell receptor beta chains were sequenced from one sample in a study of blood T cell repertoires in COVID-19 (dated by TCRdb to 2020 to 2021). Library generation was performed with the immunoSEQ multiplex PCR assay. Not all clones reach the TCRdb copy of this immuneACCESS table, which keeps in-frame sequences only. Checked studies attribute under half of the gap to unresolved V genes and leave the rest unexplained. In all, the sample holds 200,000 to 250,000 clones, and approximately 86% of those were seen once. The top ten clones comprise approximately 4.2% of the sample. The sample comprised PBMCs or T cells enriched from blood (not recorded which). Every receptor here comes from a woman aged 40 to 50 with acute COVID-19.

This chain links TRBV28 with TRBJ2-7, with 9 positions matching TRBD2. Germline CDR1 is MDHEN and CDR2 is SYDVKM. V lost 3 bases, J lost 3 bases, and 3 bases stayed unmatched. The CDR3 is made up of 14 amino acids. CDR3 loop: CASSLEREVYEQYF. Written as DNA, the CDR3 is TGTGCCAGCAGTTTGGAGCGGGAGGTCTACGAGCAGTACTTC.

The genes are TRBV10-1 and TRBJ1-1; D might be TRBD1 (6 bases). Per the germline V gene, CDR1 is WNHNN and CDR2 is SYGVQD (reference sequence). Trimming cost V 4 bases and J 11 bases, with 17 bases left between them. The CDR3 length is 13 residues. CDR3 nucleotides: TGCGCCAGCAGTGCCGGGGGGGGCCTGATGGCTTTCTTT. It specifies CASSAGGGLMAFF.

The V and J genes are TRBV28 and TRBJ1-4, with 8 bases aligning to TRBD1. CDR3 length: 20 amino acids. Germline loops: CDR1 MDHEN, CDR2 SYDVKM. Trimming cost V 5 bases and J 3 bases; bases outside gene matches: 20. The CDR3 sequence is CASSRKTLITGGRANEKLFF. DNA of the CDR3: TGTGCCAGCAGTCGAAAAACCCTAATTACAGGGGGGAGGGCTAATGAAAAACTGTTTTTT.

This clone was counted once. The chain joins TRBV27 to TRBJ2-7, with a weak D call TRBD1 (5 bases). V gave up 0 bases and J gave up 2 bases, with 8 bases separating them. The germline V gene has CDR1 MNHEY and CDR2 SMNVEV (reference sequence). The CDR3 extends over 14 amino acids. The CDR3: CASSLSGEPYEQYF. DNA for the CDR3: TGTGCCAGCAGTTTATCAGGGGAACCCTACGAGCAGTACTTC.

This chain uses TRBV28 with TRBJ1-1; D is undetermined. CDR3 size: 15 residues. CDR1 and CDR2 from the germline V gene are MDHEN and SYDVKM. V was shortened by 4 bases and J by 3 bases, with 15 bases between the two germline ends. CDR3 sequence: CASSSRRLTDTEAFF. The CDR3 DNA reads TGTGCCAGCAGTTCCCGTCGCTTAACGGACACTGAAGCTTTCTTT.

V gene TRBV12-3 or TRBV12-4 combines with J gene TRBJ1-1, with D unclear. The CDR3 is made up of 12 amino acids. The germline V and J ends were trimmed by 6 bases and 3 bases, with 8 bases remaining between them. Written as DNA, the CDR3 is TGTGCCAGCAGCGTCGGGTACACTGAAGCTTTCTTT. Residues: CASSVGYTEAFF.

The gene calls are TRBV10-2 and TRBJ2-3; 7 bases align to TRBD2. CDR1 and CDR2 (germline): WSHSY, SAAADI. Trimming cost V 6 bases and J 1 base; bases outside gene matches: 4. The CDR3 is 14 residues long. The CDR3 DNA reads TGCGCCAGCAGGGCTAGCGGTGGCACAGATACGCAGTATTTT. Its protein product is CASRASGGTDTQYF.

Comments on this clone: This specimen includes other DNA sequences encoding the same CDR3. The chain employs TRBV28 and TRBJ1-1; D is perhaps TRBD1 (5 bases). The V gene's germline CDR1 is MDHEN and CDR2 SYDVKM. Trimming shortened V by 2 bases and J by 1 base, and 5 bases separated the two germline ends. The length of the CDR3 is 13 residues. The CDR3 nucleotides read TGTGCCAGCAGTTTAACAGGGAACACTGAAGCTTTCTTT. This sequence encodes CASSLTGNTEAFF.

In nucleotides, the CDR3 is TGTGCCAGCAGCCCACACCTGGCAACTAATGAAAAACTGTTTTTT. Its translation: CASSPHLATNEKLFF. The genes are TRBV5-5 and TRBJ1-4; D remains unclear. The CDR3 is made up of 15 amino acids. The germline V gene has CDR1 SGHKS and CDR2 YYEKEE (reference sequence). The ends were cut back, 4 bases at V and 0 bases at J, with 10 bases in the middle.

In this sample, this clone turned up many times. V and J are TRBV18 and TRBJ1-2, with TRBD1 matching over 7 bases. With V trimmed by 4 bases and J by 4 bases, 6 bases remained unmatched. The CDR3 sequence is 14 residues long. Germline V gives CDR1 KGHSH, CDR2 LQKENI. CDR3 bases: TGTGCCAGCTCACGAGAAGGGGGCGGCTATGGCTACACCTTC. As protein: CASSREGGGYGYTF.

The chain joins TRBV7-6 to TRBJ1-3; TRBD1 agrees at 7 bases. The ends lost 2 bases at V and 4 bases at J; junction bases unmatched: 11. Germline loops: CDR1 SGHVS, CDR2 FNYEAQ. The CDR3 length is 17 residues. This CDR3 reads CASSLNPRGVQGNTIYF. The CDR3 DNA reads TGTGCCAGCAGCTTAAACCCCAGGGGGGTGCAGGGAAACACCATATATTTT.

The gene calls are TRBV5-1 and TRBJ1-2, with D perhaps TRBD1 (6 bases). The germline V gene encodes CDR1 SGHRS and CDR2 YFSETQ. This CDR3 region has 15 residues. Between the trimmed V and J ends, which lost 0 bases and 3 bases, there was a span of 12 bases. The CDR3 is CASSLDSQGHYGYTF. In DNA, the CDR3 is TGCGCCAGCAGCTTGGACTCCCAGGGGCACTATGGCTACACCTTC.

The chain uses TRBV19 and TRBJ2-1, with D maybe TRBD1 (6 bases). V shed 3 bases and J shed 7 bases, with 13 bases lying between them. Germline-derived CDR1 and CDR2 are LNHDA and SQIVND (reference sequence). The CDR3 totals 14 residues. CDR3 nucleotides: TGTGCCAGTAGTATTGGGGACAAGTTGAATGAGCAGTTCTTC. It codes for CASSIGDKLNEQFF.

The rearrangement links TRBV19 to TRBJ2-7; 7 nucleotides agree with TRBD2. This CDR3 contains 14 residues. Germline-derived CDR1 and CDR2 are LNHDA and SQIVND (reference sequence). With 3 bases clipped from V and 4 bases from J, the junction kept 6 bases outside the gene matches. CDR3 DNA: TGTGCCAGTAGTATGCGGGAGAGGGTATACGAGCAGTACTTC. Amino acid sequence: CASSMRERVYEQYF.

V gene TRBV6-2 or TRBV6-3 combines with J gene TRBJ2-1, with unresolved D. V was shortened by 5 bases and J by 12 bases, with 14 bases between the two germline ends. The length of the CDR3 is 12 residues. In germline, CDR1 is MNHEY, CDR2 SVGEGT. This CDR3 reads CASSGRRYGQFF. The CDR3 DNA reads as TGTGCCAGCAGTGGGCGACGTTACGGGCAGTTCTTC.

The chain carries TRBV4-3 and TRBJ1-3; perhaps TRBD1 as D (5 bases). There are 16 residues in the CDR3. Germline values: CDR1 LGHNA, CDR2 YSLEER. Trimming left V 1 base short and J 3 bases short, with 13 bases between. The CDR3 nucleotides read TGCGCCAGCAGCCAAGGGGGCAAGGACCTTGGAAACACCATATATTTT. This codes for CASSQGGKDLGNTIYF.